Included here is one TCR beta chain sequence, with context. Its antigen is as yet unknown. Using a J-beta primer mix together with a sample-barcoded 5' primer, a second PCR was run for roughly 6 to 12 cycles. All cDNA molecules were each tagged by a template-switch adaptor with 12 random nucleotides. MiXCR was run by TCRdb on the 5' RACE reads, yielding one entry per CDR3 protein. The sample contains around 320,000 distinct CDR3 sequences, less than 30% of which appear only once. With V trimmed by 1 base and J by 5 bases, 12 bases remained unmatched. There are 17 residues in the CDR3. From germline, CDR1 is LGHNA and CDR2 YNFKEQ. The source of the sample is a study of blood T cells in healthy people across ages. Study-wide points: PBMC samples, being unsorted, prevented any conclusive comparison of naive and antigen-experienced cells.

Each sample provided at least 5 micrograms of extracted total RNA. This rearrangement joins TRBV4-2 to TRBJ2-5, with 8 bases lining up with TRBD1. The sequenced sample consisted of blood. The sequence was obtained from a woman in her 70s in good health. The CDR3 loop reads CASSQGALQGAKETQYF. CDR3 nucleotide sequence: TGTGCCAGCAGCCAAGGGGCCCTTCAGGGGGCGAAGGAGACCCAGTACTTC.